This T cell receptor beta chain was identified in a study of multiple sclerosis patients with progressive multifocal leukoencephalopathy. A remark on this clone: The antigen is unknown.

This CDR3 has 13 residues. V was shortened by 5 bases and J by 4 bases, with 9 bases between the two germline ends. Per the germline V gene, CDR1 is SEHNR and CDR2 is FQNEAQ (reference sequence). Measured with immunoSEQ multiplex PCR; TCRdb has only the in-frame clones, and not every one. Here the sample spans under 30,000 clones, about 90% being singletons. Documented time point: 12 to 13 months of natalizumab therapy. Longitudinal control samples came from natalizumab-treated multiple sclerosis patients without PML. The study's findings and limits: Lower normalized Shannon entropy suggested reduced TRB diversity in most PML patients.

Sequences were derived from PBMCs, sampled from a patient treated with natalizumab. This clonotype was obtained from a human donor with multiple sclerosis. The chain recombines TRBV7-9 with TRBJ1-3; D is uncertain. The CDR3, as DNA: TGTGCCAGCAGCACGGGTCAAGGAAACACCATATATTTT. This codes for CASSTGQGNTIYF.